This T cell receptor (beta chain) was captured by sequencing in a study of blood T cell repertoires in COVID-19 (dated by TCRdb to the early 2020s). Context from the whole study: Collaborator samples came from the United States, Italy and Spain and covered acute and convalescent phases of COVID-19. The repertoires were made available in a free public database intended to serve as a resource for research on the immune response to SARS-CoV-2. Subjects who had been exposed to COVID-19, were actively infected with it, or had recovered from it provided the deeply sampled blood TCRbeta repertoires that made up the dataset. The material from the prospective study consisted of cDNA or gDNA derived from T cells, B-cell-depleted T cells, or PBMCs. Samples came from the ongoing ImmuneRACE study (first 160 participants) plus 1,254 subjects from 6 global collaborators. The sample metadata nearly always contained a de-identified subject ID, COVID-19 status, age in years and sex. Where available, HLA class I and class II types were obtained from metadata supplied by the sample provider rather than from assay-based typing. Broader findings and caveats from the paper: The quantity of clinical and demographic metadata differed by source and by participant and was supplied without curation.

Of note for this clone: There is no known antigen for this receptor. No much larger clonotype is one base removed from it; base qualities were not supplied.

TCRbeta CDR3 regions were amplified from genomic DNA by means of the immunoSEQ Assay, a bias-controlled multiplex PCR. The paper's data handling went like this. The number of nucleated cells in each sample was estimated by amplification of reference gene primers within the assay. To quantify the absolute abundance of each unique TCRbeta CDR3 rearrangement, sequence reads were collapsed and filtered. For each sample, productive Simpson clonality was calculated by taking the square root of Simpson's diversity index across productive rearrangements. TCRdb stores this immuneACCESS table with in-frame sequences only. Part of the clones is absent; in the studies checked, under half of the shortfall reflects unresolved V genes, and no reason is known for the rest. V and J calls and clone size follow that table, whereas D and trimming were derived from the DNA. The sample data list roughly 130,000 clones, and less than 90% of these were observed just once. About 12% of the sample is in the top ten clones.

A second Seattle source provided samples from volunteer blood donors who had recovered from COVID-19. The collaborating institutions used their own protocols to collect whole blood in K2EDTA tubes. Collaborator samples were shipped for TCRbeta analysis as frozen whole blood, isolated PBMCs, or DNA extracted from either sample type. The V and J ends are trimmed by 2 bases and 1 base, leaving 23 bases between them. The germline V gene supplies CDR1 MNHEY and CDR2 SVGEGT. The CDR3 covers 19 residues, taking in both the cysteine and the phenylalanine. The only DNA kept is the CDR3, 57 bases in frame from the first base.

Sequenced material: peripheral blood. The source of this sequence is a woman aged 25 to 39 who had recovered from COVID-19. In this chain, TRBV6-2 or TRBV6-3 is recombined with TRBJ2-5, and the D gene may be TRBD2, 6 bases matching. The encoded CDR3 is CASSYGVLASPHSQETQYF. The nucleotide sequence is TGTGCCAGCAGTTACGGCGTTCTAGCGTCACCCCACTCCCAAGAGACCCAGTACTTC.